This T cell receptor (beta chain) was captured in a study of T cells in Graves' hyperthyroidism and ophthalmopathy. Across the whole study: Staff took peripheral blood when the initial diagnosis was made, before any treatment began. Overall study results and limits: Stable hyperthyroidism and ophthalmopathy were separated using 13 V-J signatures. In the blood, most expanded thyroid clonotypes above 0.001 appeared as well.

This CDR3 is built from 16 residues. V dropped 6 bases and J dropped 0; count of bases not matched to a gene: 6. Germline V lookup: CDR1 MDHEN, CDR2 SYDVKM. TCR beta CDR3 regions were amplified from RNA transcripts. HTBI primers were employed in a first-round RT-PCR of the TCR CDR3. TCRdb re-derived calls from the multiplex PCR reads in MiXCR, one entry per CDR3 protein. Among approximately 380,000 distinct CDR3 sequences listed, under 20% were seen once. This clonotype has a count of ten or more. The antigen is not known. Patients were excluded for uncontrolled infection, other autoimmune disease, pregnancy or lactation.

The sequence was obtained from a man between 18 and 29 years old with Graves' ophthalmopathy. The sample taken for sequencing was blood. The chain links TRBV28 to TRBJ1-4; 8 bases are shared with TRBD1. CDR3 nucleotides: TGTGCCAGCAGCTACTCGGACAGGGCAACTAATGAAAAACTGTTTTTT. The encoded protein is CASSYSDRATNEKLFF.